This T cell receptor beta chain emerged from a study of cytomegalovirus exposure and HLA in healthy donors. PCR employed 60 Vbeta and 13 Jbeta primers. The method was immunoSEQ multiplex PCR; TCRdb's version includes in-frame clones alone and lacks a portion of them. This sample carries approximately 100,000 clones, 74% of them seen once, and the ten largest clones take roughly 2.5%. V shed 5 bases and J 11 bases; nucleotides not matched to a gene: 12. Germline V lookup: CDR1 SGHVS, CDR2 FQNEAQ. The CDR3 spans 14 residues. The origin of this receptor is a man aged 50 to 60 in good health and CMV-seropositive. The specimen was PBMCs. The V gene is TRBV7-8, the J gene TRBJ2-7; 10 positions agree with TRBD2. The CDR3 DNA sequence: TGTGCCAGCAGCCCTACTAGCGGGGACCCCGAAAAGTACTTC. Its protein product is CASSPTSGDPEKYF.